Following are 2 T cell receptor beta chains from one sample sequenced in a study of Ad26.COV2.S vaccination and SARS-CoV-2 variants. Stated treatment: around 19 received Ad26.COV2.S at low or high dose, single or two shots; five or six received placebo; per-sample allocation not given. Specimens were obtained on day 63 following the first vaccine or placebo injection. The assay was immunoSEQ multiplex PCR, and TCRdb's table has in-frame clones only and misses some. The table has 440,000 or so clones, around 90% seen once; the top ten hold roughly 3.9%. Sequences were derived from peripheral blood, sampled in a trial of Ad26.COV2.S vaccine versus placebo. The receptor source for this set is a person aged 18-60 years who received the Ad26.COV2.S COVID-19 vaccine or a placebo.

This chain joins TRBV3-1 (or the pseudogene TRBV3-2) and TRBJ2-7; TRBD1 matches at 9 bases. The V gene's germline CDR1 is LGHDT and CDR2 YNNKEL (reference sequence). V lost 5 bases and J lost 3; bases outside the gene matches: 2. The CDR3 consists of 13 residues. Written as DNA, the CDR3 is TGTGCCAGCAGCTGGGGACAGGGCTACGAGCAGTACTTC. Translation: CASSWGQGYEQYF.

This clone has a single count. J is TRBJ2-1 and V is TRBV28; 8 bases agree with TRBD1. Germline V gene sequence: CDR1 MDHEN, CDR2 SYDVKM. This CDR3 comprises 17 residues. The J segment lost 5 bases and the V segment lost 4 bases, leaving 13 bases of the junction unmatched. CDR3 region: CASSSPNQGAQDNEQFF. The CDR3 nucleotides read TGTGCCAGCAGTTCCCCGAACCAGGGGGCTCAGGACAATGAGCAGTTCTTC.